This T cell receptor beta chain stems from a study of cytomegalovirus exposure and HLA in healthy donors. Study summary: Among the 300 to 500 genotyped donors, just over 80% were placed in the Caucasian-associated ancestry cluster.

The CDR3 is 16 residues long. Trimming took 5 bases from V and 0 from J; bases not matched to a gene: 7. In germline, CDR1 is SGHAT, CDR2 FQNNGV. The PCR contained 60 Vbeta and 13 Jbeta primers. TCRdb's table, derived via immunoSEQ multiplex PCR, lists solely in-frame clones and lacks some. The sample includes 92,000 or so clones, approximately 64% of them seen just once. Findings and limits, study-wide: Cytomegalovirus association was assigned to approximately 160 TCR beta chains. Beyond CMV serostatus, there was no information to go on about immune exposure.

This clone is a singleton in its sample. Its antigen is unknown. The sample taken for sequencing was PBMCs. The rearrangement uses TRBV11-2 and TRBJ1-2, with 9 bases that match TRBD1. This clonotype was obtained from a woman between 45 and 60 years old in good health and CMV-seropositive. The CDR3 DNA follows: TGTGCCAGCAGCCGCCGGGACAGGGACTCTAACTATGGCTACACCTTC. Amino acid sequence: CASSRRDRDSNYGYTF.